These 8 T cell receptor beta chains were all obtained from the same sample, sequenced in a study of blood T cell repertoires in COVID-19. The repertoire was sequenced with immunoSEQ multiplex PCR; TCRdb's copy has only in-frame clones and lacks some. Of about 99,000 clones listed, roughly 83% are singletons. Material: peripheral blood. The receptor source for this set is a woman aged 80 or older with active or convalescent COVID-19.

V is TRBV6-5 and J is TRBJ1-1; 9 nucleotides align to TRBD1. Looked up from germline, CDR1 is MNHEY and CDR2 is SVGAGI. Losses at the gene ends were 0 bases for V and 5 bases for J; bases not matched to a gene: 1. CDR3 length: 14 amino acids. CDR3 coding DNA: TGTGCCAGCAGTTACTCACAGGGGGCAACTGAAGCTTTCTTT. Translated: CASSYSQGATEAFF.

In this sample, this clone turned up a few times. The chain uses TRBV6-6 and TRBJ1-2; 7 bases agree with TRBD1. The CDR3 sequence is 12 residues long. V shed 5 bases, J shed 7 bases, and the junction held 4 bases outside the gene matches. Germline V gene sequence: CDR1 MNHNY, CDR2 SVGAGI (reference sequence). The CDR3 region is CASSHRDSGYTF. CDR3 bases: TGTGCCAGCAGTCATCGGGACAGTGGCTACACCTTC.

The chain combines TRBV4-3 with TRBJ1-2; D possibly corresponds to TRBD1 (5 bases). Germline assignment: CDR1 LGHNA and CDR2 YSLEER. V was cut by 0 bases and J by 6 bases, with 11 bases left in between. CDR3 length equals 14 residues. The CDR3 loop reads CASSQDRADDGYTF. CDR3 in DNA: TGCGCCAGCAGCCAAGACAGGGCAGACGATGGCTACACCTTC.

This clone was picked up a small number of times. The J gene is TRBJ1-2, the V gene TRBV5-4; D is possibly TRBD1 (5 bases). In germline, CDR1 is SGHNT, CDR2 YYREEE (reference sequence). Trimming shortened V by 1 base and J by 3 bases, and 7 bases separated the two germline ends. The CDR3 has 13 amino acids. The CDR3 spells CASSLRGDYGYTF. The CDR3 region has the DNA TGTGCCAGCAGCTTGAGGGGTGACTATGGCTACACCTTC.

The chain recombines TRBV2 with TRBJ2-7; TRBD1 might be the D (5 bases). V lost 3 bases to trimming and J lost 2 bases, with 14 bases between them. The CDR3 length is 15 residues. From germline, CDR1 is SNHLY and CDR2 FYNNEI. The CDR3 DNA is TGTGCCAGCAGTGAGGCCAGGGCCTCAACCTACGAGCAGTACTTC. Its protein product is CASSEARASTYEQYF. Looking up the rest from reference TRBV2 and TRBJ2-7 gives the full variable domain: EPEVTQTPSHQVTQMGQEVILRCVPISNHLYFYWYRQILGQKVEFLVSFYNNEISEKSEIFDDQFSVERPDGSNFTLKIRSTKLEDSAMYFCASSEARASTYEQYFGPGTRLTVT.

This clone occurred a few times. J is TRBJ1-6 and V is TRBV28; 9 bases fit TRBD1. Germline V gene data show CDR1 as MDHEN and CDR2 as SYDVKM. Trimming removed 6 bases from V and 9 bases from J; junction bases left unmatched: 12. This CDR3 is 16 amino acids long. The CDR3 nucleotides read TGTGCCAGCAGGGGACAGGGTACAATCGAGGGTTCACCCCTCCACTTT. As protein: CASRGQGTIEGSPLHF.

The chain couples TRBV4-3 to TRBJ1-2; no firm D call. V dropped 0 bases and J dropped 4 bases, with 18 bases sitting between them. The CDR3 spans 17 residues. CDR1 is LGHNA and CDR2 is YSLEER in the germline V gene. CDR3 sequence (DNA): TGCGCCAGCAGCCAAGATCCAGGTGCCGCCCAGCTCTATGGCTACACCTTC. It encodes CASSQDPGAAQLYGYTF.

The chain is built from TRBV9 and TRBJ1-5, with D perhaps matching TRBD1 (5 bases). This CDR3 comprises 13 residues. The V gene's germline CDR1 is SGDLS and CDR2 YYNGEE. With 4 bases removed from V and 5 bases from J, the gap between germline ends came to 10 bases. The CDR3 DNA reads as TGTGCCAGCAGCCTTCAAGGGGATCAGCCCCAGCATTTT. The encoded protein is CASSLQGDQPQHF.